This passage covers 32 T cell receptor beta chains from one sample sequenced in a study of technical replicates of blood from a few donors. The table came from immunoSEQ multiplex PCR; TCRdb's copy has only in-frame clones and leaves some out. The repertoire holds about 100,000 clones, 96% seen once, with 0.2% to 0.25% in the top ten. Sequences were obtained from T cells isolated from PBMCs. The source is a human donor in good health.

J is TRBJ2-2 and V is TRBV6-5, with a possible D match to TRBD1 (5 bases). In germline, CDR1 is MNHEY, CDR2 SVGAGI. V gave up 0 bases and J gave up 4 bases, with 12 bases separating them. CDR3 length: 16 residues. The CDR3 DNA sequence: TGTGCCAGCAGTTACTCAGGGCAGGGCCTCACCGGGGAGCTGTTTTTT. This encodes CASSYSGQGLTGELFF.

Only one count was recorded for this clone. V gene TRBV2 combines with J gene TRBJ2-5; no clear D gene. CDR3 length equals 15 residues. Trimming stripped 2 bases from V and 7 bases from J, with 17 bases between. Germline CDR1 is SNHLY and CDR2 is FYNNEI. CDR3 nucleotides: TGTGCCAGCAGTGAAAGGAGAAGTAGCCCTGGGACCCAGTACTTC. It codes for CASSERRSSPGTQYF.

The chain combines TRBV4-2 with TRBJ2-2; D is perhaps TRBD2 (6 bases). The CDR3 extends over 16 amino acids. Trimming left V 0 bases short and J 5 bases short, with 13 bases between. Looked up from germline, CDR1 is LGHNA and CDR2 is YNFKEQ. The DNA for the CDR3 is TGTGCCAGCAGCCAAGAAACGGCGGGGAGAACCGGGGAGCTGTTTTTT. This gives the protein CASSQETAGRTGELFF.

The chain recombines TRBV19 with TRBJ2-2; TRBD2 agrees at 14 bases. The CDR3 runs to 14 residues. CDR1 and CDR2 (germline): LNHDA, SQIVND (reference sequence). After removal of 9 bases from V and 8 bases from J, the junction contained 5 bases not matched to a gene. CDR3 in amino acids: CASRGTSGRGELFF. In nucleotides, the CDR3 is TGTGCCAGCCGCGGGACTAGCGGGAGAGGGGAGCTGTTTTTT.

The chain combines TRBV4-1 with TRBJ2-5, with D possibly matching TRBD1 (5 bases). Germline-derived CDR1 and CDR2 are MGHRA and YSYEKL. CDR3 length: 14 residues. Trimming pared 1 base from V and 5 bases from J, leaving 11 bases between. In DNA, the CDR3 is TGCGCCAGCAGCCAAGGAGCAGGGCCGGAGACCCAGTACTTC. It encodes CASSQGAGPETQYF.

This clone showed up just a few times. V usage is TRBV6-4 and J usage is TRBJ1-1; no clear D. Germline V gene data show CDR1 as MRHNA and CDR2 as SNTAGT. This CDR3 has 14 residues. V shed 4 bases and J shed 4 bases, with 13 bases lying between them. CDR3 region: CASSAQWGATEAFF. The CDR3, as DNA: TGTGCCAGCAGTGCACAGTGGGGAGCCACTGAAGCTTTCTTT.

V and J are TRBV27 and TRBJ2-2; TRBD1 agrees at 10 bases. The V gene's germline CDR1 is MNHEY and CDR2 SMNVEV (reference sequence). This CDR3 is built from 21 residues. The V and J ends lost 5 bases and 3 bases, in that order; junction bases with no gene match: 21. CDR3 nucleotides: TGTGCCAGCAGTGGCTCCGACGGGGACAGGGGACGAAATCGGGACACCGGGGAGCTGTTTTTT. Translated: CASSGSDGDRGRNRDTGELFF.

The CDR3 sequence: CASSILWTSGRGAKNIQYF. The CDR3 DNA sequence: TGTGCCAGTAGTATACTTTGGACTAGCGGGAGGGGGGCCAAAAACATTCAGTACTTC. The J gene is TRBJ2-4, the V gene TRBV19, with 15 positions matching TRBD2. V was clipped by 2 bases and J by 1 base; unmatched bases: 6. Germline CDR1 is LNHDA and CDR2 is SQIVND (reference sequence). The CDR3 runs to 19 residues. Full variable domain (missing parts from reference TRBV19 and TRBJ2-4): DGGITQSPKYLFRKEGQNVTLSCEQNLNHDAMYWYRQDPGQGLRLIYYSQIVNDFQKGDIAEGYSVSREKKESFPLTVTSAQKNPTAFYLCASSILWTSGRGAKNIQYFGAGTRLSVL.

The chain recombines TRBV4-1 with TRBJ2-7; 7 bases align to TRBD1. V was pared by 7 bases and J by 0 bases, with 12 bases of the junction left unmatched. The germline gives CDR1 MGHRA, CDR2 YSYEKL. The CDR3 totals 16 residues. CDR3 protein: CASTPQGSLSSYEQYF. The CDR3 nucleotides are TGCGCCAGCACCCCACAGGGGTCTCTTAGCTCCTACGAGCAGTACTTC.

CDR3 protein: CASSLTVEAEAFF. The CDR3 bases are TGTGCCAGCAGCTTAACCGTCGAGGCTGAAGCTTTCTTT. V gene TRBV7-8 combines with J gene TRBJ1-1, with D unresolved. Germline assignment: CDR1 SGHVS and CDR2 FQNEAQ. The CDR3 is made up of 13 amino acids. V lost 2 bases, J lost 6 bases, and 10 bases lay in between. The entire variable domain, with the rest obtained from reference TRBV7-8 and TRBJ1-1, is as follows: GAGVSQSPRYKVAKRGQDVALRCDPISGHVSLFWYQQALGQGPEFLTYFQNEAQLDKSGLPSDRFFAERPEGSVSTLKIQRTQQEDSAVYLCASSLTVEAEAFFGQGTRLTVV.

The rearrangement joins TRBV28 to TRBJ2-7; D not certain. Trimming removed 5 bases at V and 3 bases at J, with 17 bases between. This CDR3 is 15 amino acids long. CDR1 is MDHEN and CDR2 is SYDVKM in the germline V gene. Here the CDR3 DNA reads TGTGCCAGCAGTGCCACGAGCTACCCTCACTACGAGCAGTACTTC. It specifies CASSATSYPHYEQYF.

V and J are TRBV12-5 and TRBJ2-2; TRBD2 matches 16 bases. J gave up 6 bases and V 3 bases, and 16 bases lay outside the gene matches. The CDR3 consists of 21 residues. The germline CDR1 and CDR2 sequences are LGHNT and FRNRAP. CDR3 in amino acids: CASGFIPSGTSGGAWAGELFF. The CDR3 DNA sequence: TGTGCTAGTGGTTTCATCCCGTCCGGGACTAGCGGGGGGGCCTGGGCCGGGGAGCTGTTTTTT.

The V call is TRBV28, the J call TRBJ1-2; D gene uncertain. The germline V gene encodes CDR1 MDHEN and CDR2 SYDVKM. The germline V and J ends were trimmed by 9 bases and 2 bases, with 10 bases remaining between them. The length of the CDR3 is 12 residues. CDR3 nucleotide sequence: TGTGCCAGTAGCGCTACAAACTATGGCTACACCTTC. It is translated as CASSATNYGYTF.

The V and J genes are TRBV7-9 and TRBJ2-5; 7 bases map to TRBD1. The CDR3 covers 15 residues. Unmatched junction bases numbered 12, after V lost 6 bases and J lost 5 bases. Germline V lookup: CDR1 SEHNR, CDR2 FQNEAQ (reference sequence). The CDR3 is CASSPDSTGPETQYF. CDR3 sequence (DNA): TGTGCCAGCAGTCCCGACTCGACAGGGCCTGAGACCCAGTACTTC.

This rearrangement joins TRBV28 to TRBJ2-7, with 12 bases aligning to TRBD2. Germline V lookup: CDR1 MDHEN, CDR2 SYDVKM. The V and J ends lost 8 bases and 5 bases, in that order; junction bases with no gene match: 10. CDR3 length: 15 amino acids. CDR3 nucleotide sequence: TGTGCCAGCTCAGCGACTAGCGGGAGTCGCCACGAGCAGTACTTC. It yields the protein CASSATSGSRHEQYF.

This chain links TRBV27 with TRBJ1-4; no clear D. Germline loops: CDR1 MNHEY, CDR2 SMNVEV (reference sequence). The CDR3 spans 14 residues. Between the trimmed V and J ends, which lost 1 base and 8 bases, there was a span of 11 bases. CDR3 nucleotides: TGTGCCAGCAGTTTATTTCCCAGAGGAGAAAAACTGTTTTTT. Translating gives CASSLFPRGEKLFF.

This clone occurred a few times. CDR3 protein: CASSLVTSGNIQYF. The DNA for the CDR3 is TGTGCCAGCAGCTTGGTGACTAGTGGAAACATTCAGTACTTC. V and J are TRBV5-6 and TRBJ2-4; D is possibly TRBD2 (6 bases). The length of the CDR3 is 14 residues. V dropped 0 bases and J dropped 6 bases, with 10 bases sitting between them. Germline V gene lookup returns CDR1 SGHDT and CDR2 YYEEEE. Full variable domain (rest looked up from reference TRBV5-6 and TRBJ2-4): DAGVTQSPTHLIKTRGQQVTLRCSPKSGHDTVSWYQQALGQGPQFIFQYYEEEERQRGNFPDRFSGHQFPNYSSELNVNALLLGDSALYLCASSLVTSGNIQYFGAGTRLSVL.

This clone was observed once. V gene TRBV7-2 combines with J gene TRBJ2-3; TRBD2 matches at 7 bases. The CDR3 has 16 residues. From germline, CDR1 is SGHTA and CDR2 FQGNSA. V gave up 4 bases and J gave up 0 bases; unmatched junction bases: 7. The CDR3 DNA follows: TGTGCCAGCAGCTCCCTAACGGGAGGTAGCACAGATACGCAGTATTTT. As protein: CASSSLTGGSTDTQYF.

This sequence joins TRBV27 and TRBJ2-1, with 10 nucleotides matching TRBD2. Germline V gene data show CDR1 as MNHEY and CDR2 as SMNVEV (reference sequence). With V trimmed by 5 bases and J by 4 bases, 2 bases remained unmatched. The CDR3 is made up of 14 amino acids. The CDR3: CASSTSGVYNEQFF. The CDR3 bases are TGTGCCAGCAGTACTAGCGGGGTATACAATGAGCAGTTCTTC.

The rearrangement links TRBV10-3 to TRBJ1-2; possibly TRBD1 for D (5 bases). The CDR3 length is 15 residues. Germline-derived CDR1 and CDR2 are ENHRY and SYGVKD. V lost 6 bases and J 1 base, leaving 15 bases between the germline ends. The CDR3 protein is CAIREGQVVNYGYTF. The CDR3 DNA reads TGTGCCATCAGGGAGGGGCAGGTAGTTAACTATGGCTACACCTTC.

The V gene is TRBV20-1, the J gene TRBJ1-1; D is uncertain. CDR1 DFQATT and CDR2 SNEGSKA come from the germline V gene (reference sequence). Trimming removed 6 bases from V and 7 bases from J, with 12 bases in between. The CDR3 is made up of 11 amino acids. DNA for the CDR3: TGCAGTGCCCGCGATCGGTATGAAGCTTTCTTT. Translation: CSARDRYEAFF.

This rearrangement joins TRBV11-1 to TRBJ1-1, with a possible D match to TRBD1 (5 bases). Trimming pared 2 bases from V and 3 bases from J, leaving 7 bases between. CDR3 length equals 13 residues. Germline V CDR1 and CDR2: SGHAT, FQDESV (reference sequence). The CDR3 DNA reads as TGTGCCAGCAGCTTAAAGGGGTACACTGAAGCTTTCTTT. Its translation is CASSLKGYTEAFF.

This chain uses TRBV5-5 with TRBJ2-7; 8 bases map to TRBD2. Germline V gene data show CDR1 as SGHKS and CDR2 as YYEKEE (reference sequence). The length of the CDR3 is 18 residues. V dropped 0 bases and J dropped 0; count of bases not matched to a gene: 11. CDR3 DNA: TGTGCCAGCAGCTTGGAGCGGGGGCTAGCGGCTAGCTCCTACGAGCAGTACTTC. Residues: CASSLERGLAASSYEQYF.

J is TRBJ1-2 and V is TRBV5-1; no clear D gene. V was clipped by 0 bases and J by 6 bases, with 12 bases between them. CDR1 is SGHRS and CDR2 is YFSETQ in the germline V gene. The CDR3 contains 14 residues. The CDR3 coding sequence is TGCGCCAGCAGCTTGGGGCAGAAGTTCAATGGCTACACCTTC. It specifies CASSLGQKFNGYTF.

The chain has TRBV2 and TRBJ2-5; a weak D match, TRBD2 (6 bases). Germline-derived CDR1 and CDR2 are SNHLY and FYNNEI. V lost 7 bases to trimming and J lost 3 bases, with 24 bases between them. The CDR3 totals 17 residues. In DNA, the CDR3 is TGTGCCAGCACCCCGGGGGAAGTAGAGGATAACGAAGAGACCCAGTACTTC. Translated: CASTPGEVEDNEETQYF.

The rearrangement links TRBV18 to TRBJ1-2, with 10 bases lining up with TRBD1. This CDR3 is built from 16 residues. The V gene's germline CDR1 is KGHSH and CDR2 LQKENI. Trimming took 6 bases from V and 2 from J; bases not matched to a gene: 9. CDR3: CASSSDRGQLNYGYTF. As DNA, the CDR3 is TGTGCCAGCTCGTCCGACAGGGGGCAATTGAACTATGGCTACACCTTC.

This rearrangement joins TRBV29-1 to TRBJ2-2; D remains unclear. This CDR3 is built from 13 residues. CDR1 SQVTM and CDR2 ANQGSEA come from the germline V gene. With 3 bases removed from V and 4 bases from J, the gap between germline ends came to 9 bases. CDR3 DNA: TGCAGCGTTGAGAGGTCCTTCACCGGGGAGCTGTTTTTT. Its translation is CSVERSFTGELFF.

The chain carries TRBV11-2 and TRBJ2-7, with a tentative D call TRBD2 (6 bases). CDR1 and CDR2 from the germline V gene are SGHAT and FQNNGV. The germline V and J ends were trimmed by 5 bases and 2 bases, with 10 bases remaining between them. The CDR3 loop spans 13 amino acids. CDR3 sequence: CASSLRLAYEQYF. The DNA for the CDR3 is TGTGCCAGCAGCCTCCGACTAGCCTACGAGCAGTACTTC. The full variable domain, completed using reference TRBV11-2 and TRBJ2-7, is EAGVAQSPRYKIIEKRQSVAFWCNPISGHATLYWYQQILGQGPKLLIQFQNNGVVDDSQLPKDRFSAERLKGVDSTLKIQPAKLEDSAVYLCASSLRLAYEQYFGPGTRLTVT.

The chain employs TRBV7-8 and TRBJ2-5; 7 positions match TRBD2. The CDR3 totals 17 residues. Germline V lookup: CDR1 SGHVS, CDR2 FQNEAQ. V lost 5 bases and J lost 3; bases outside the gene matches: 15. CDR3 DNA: TGTGCCAGCAGCCAGGGACTAATGCCCGCCAAAGAAGAGACCCAGTACTTC. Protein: CASSQGLMPAKEETQYF.

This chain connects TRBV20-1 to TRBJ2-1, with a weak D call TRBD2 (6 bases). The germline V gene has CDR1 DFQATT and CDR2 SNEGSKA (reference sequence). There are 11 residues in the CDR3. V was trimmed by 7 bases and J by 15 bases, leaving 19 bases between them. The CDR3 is CSGRSGSSGFF. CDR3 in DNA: TGCAGTGGCCGATCCGGGAGCTCGGGGTTCTTC.

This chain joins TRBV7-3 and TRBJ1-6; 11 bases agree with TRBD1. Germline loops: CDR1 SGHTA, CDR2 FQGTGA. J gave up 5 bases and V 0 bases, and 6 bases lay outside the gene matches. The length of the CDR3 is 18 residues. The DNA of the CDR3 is TGTGCCAGCAGCTTAACCCGGACAGGGGGCTTCAATAATTCACCCCTCCACTTT. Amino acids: CASSLTRTGGFNNSPLHF. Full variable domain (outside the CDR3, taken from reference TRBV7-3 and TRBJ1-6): GAGVSQTPSNKVTEKGKYVELRCDPISGHTALYWYRQSLGQGPEFLIYFQGTGAADDSGLPNDRFFAVRPEGSVSTLKIQRTERGDSAVYLCASSLTRTGGFNNSPLHFGNGTRLTVT.

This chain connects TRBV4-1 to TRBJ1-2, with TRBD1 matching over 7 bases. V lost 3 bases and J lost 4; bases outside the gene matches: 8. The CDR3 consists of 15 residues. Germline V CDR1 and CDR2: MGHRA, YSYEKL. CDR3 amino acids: CASSHPTGKSYGYTF. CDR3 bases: TGCGCCAGCAGCCATCCGACAGGGAAAAGCTATGGCTACACCTTC.